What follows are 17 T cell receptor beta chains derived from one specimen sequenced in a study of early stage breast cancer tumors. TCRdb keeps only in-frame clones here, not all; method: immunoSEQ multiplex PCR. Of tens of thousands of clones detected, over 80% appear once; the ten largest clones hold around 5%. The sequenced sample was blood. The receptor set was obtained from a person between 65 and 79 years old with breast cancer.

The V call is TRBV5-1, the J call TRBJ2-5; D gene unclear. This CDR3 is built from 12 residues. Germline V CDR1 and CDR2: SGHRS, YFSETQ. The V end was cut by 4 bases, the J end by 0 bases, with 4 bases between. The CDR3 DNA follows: TGCGCCAGCAGCCGGTACCAAGAGACCCAGTACTTC. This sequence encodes CASSRYQETQYF.

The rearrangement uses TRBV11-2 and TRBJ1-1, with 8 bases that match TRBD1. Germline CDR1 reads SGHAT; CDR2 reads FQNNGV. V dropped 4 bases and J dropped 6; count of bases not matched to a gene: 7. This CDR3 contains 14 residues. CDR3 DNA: TGTGCCAGCAGCTCACAGGGGGGATACGCTGAAGCTTTCTTT. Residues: CASSSQGGYAEAFF.

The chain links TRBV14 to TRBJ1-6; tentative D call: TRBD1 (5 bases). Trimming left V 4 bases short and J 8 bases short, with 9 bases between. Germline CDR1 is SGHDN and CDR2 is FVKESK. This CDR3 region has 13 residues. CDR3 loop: CASSLDSDSPLHF. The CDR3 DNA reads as TGTGCCAGCAGCCTCGACAGTGATTCACCCCTCCACTTT.

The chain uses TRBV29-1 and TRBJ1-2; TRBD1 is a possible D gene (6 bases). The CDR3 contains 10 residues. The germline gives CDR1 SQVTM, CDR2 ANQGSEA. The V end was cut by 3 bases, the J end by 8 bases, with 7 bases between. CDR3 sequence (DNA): TGCAGCGTTGACGACAGGGGCTACACCTTC. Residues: CSVDDRGYTF.

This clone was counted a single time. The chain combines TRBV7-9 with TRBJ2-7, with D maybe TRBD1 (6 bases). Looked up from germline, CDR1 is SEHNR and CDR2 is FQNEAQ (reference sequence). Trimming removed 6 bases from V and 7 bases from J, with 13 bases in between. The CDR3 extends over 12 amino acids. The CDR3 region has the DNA TGTGCCAGCAGTTCTTCTCAGGGGGAGCAGTACTTC. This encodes CASSSSQGEQYF.

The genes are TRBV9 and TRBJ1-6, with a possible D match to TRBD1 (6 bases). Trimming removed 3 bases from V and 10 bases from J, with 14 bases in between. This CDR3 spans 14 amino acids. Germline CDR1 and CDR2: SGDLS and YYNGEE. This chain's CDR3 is CASSAETGSSPLHF. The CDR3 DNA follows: TGTGCCAGCAGCGCCGAAACAGGGAGCTCACCCCTCCACTTT. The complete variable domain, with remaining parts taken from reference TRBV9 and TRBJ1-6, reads DSGVTQTPKHLITATGQRVTLRCSPRSGDLSVYWYQQSLDQGLQFLIQYYNGEERAKGNILERFSAQQFPDLHSELNLSSLELGDSALYFCASSAETGSSPLHFGNGTRLTVT.

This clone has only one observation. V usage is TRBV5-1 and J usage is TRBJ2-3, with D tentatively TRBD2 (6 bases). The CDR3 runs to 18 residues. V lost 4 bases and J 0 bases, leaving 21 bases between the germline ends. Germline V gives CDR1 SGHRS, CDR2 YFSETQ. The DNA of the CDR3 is TGCGCCAGCAGCGGAGGTTTCCCGGGGAGGCCTAGCACAGATACGCAGTATTTT. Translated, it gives CASSGGFPGRPSTDTQYF.

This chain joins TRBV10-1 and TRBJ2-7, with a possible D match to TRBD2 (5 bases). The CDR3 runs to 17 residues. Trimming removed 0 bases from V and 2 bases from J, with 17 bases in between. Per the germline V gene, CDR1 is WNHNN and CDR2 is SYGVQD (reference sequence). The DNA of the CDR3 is TGCGCCAGCAGTGAGTCCAGCGGTAGGAGTTTCACCTACGAGCAGTACTTC. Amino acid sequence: CASSESSGRSFTYEQYF.

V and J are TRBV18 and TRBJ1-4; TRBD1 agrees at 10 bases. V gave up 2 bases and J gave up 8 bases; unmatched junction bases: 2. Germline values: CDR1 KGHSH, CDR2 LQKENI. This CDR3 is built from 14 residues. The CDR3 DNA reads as TGTGCCAGCTCACCAGGGACAGGGGAAGAAAAACTGTTTTTT. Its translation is CASSPGTGEEKLFF.

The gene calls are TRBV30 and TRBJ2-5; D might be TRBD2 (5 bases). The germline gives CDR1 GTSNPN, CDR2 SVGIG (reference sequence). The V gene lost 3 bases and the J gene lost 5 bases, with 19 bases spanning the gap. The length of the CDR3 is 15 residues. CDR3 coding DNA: TGTGCCTGGAGGGAGGATATACCCCCCAGGGAGACCCAGTACTTC. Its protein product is CAWREDIPPRETQYF.

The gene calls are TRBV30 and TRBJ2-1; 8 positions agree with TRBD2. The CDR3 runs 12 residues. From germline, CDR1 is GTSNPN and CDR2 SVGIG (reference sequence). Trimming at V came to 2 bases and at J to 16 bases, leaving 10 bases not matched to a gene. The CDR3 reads CAWSPPLAVGFF. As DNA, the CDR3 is TGTGCCTGGAGTCCTCCACTAGCGGTAGGTTTCTTC.

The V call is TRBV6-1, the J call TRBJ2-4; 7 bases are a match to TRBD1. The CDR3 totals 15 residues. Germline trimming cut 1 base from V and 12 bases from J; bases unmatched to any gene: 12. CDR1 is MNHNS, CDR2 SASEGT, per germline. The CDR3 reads CASSEERGGTAAQYF. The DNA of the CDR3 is TGTGCCAGCAGTGAAGAAAGGGGTGGGACAGCCGCTCAGTACTTC.

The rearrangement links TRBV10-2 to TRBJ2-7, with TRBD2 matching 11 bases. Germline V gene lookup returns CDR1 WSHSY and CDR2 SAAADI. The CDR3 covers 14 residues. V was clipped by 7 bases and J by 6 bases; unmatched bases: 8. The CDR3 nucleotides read TGCGCCAGCACACTAGCGGGAGATTATCGCGAGCAGTACTTC. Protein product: CASTLAGDYREQYF.

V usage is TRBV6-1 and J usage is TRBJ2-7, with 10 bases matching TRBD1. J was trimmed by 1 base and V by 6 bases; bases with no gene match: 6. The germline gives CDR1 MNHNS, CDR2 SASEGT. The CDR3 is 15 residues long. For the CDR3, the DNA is TGTGCCAGCAGCTACCGGGACAGGGGTTCCTACGAGCAGTACTTC. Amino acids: CASSYRDRGSYEQYF.

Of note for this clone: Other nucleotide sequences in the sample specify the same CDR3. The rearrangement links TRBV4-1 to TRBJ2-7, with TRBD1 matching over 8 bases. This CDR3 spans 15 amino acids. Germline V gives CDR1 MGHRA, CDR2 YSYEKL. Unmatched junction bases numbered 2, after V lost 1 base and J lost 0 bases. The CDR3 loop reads CASSQGQGSSYEQYF. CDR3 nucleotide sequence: TGCGCCAGCAGCCAAGGACAGGGGAGCTCCTACGAGCAGTACTTC.

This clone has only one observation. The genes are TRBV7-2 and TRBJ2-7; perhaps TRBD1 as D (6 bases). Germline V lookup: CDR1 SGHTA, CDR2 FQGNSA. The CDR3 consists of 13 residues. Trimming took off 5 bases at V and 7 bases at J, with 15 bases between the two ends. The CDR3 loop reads CASSTDRRSEQYF. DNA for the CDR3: TGTGCCAGCAGCACCGACAGGCGCTCGGAGCAGTACTTC.

The CDR3 sequence: CASSSRDGGPSSYEQYF. The CDR3 nucleotides are TGTGCCAGCAGCTCTCGTGACGGGGGGCCCAGCTCCTACGAGCAGTACTTC. The rearrangement links TRBV9 to TRBJ2-7; TRBD2 is a possible D gene (7 bases). There are 17 residues in the CDR3. Deletions cut 4 bases from V and 0 bases from J, with 20 bases between. Germline V gene data show CDR1 as SGDLS and CDR2 as YYNGEE.